This TCR beta chain appears in the sequencing data of a study of vaccination effects on CD4 cells after COVID-19. On this clone itself: Antigen: not known.

Data came from immunoSEQ multiplex PCR; TCRdb stores just in-frame clones and leaves some out. The sample shows tens of thousands of clones, nearly 80% of them seen only once. Sequencing followed a ViraFEST assay step that expanded antigen-specific CD4+ T cells with viral peptide pools. It was after around 10 days of culture that CD4+ T cells were isolated. No vaccinee had earlier SARS-CoV-2 infection, and nucleocapsid antibodies were negative. Per germline, CDR1 SGHTS and CDR2 YDEGEE. This CDR3 region has 16 residues. The ends were cut back, 4 bases at V and 0 bases at J, with 17 bases in the middle.

The V call is TRBV5-8, the J call TRBJ2-7, with D possibly called TRBD1 or TRBD2 (5 bases each). The receptor was isolated from a human donor who received a COVID-19 vaccine. This material consisted of CD4+ T cells from PBMCs cultured with HCoV-OC43 spike peptides, taken before COVID-19 vaccination. As for subset: HCoV-OC43 spike overlapping peptide pool stimulation. This chain's CDR3 is CASSLFGSGSSYEQYV. CDR3 bases: TGTGCCAGCAGCCTCTTTGGTTCAGGGAGCTCCTACGAGCAGTACGTC.